This T cell receptor (beta chain) originates from a study of T cells expressing NK-cell markers. Study findings and constraints: It remained uncertain whether the expanded NKG2C+ T cell clones were specific for HCMV antigens.

As to this clonotype: Antigen unknown.

Germline values: CDR1 SGHNT, CDR2 YYREEE (reference sequence). This CDR3 region has 16 residues. Using the 5' RACE reads, TCRdb records one entry per CDR3 protein without DNA. The sample shows 150,000 to 200,000 distinct CDR3 sequences, and over 20% sits with its ten largest clones. The chain carries TRBV5-4 and TRBJ2-3; the TCRdb call, TRBD1, lacks DNA for checking. This TCR was recovered from a man between 18 and 69 years old in good health. The source material was blood T cells: a sorted CD56 or NKG2C T cell subset, CD4+ or CD8+ T cells, or bulk PBMC T cells (not recorded which). The CDR3: CASSLAPGTDTDTQYF.